The 6 T cell receptor beta chains in this list originate from one sample, sequenced in a study of blood T cell repertoires in COVID-19. Repertoires were generated with immunoSEQ multiplex PCR, while TCRdb's copy carries only in-frame clones and drops some. The sample includes roughly 300,000 clones, 81% of them seen just once. The sample taken for sequencing was peripheral blood. These receptors all come from a woman in her sixties or seventies with active or convalescent COVID-19.

The CDR3 sequence is CASSLDWANVLTF. The CDR3 bases are TGTGCCAGCAGCTTAGACTGGGCCAACGTCCTGACTTTC. The chain recombines TRBV11-2 with TRBJ2-6; D unclear. The CDR3 spans 13 residues. CDR1 and CDR2 from the germline V gene are SGHAT and FQNNGV. Between the trimmed V and J ends, which lost 0 bases and 5 bases, there was a span of 2 bases.

The CDR3: CASSFLGGEETQYF. CDR3 nucleotides: TGTGCCAGCAGCTTCCTCGGGGGTGAAGAGACCCAGTACTTC. The rearrangement joins TRBV9 to TRBJ2-5; maybe TRBD2 (6 bases). Germline V gene lookup returns CDR1 SGDLS and CDR2 YYNGEE. The germline V and J ends were trimmed by 4 bases and 3 bases, with 13 bases remaining between them. There are 14 residues in the CDR3. Combining the CDR3 with reference TRBV9 and TRBJ2-5 gives the whole variable domain DSGVTQTPKHLITATGQRVTLRCSPRSGDLSVYWYQQSLDQGLQFLIQYYNGEERAKGNILERFSAQQFPDLHSELNLSSLELGDSALYFCASSFLGGEETQYFGPGTRLLVL.

The rearrangement uses TRBV23-1 and TRBJ1-1, with 10 nucleotides matching TRBD1. TRBV23-1 is marked as an open reading frame, function uncertain. The CDR3 contains 18 residues. After removal of 1 base from V and 4 bases from J, the junction contained 12 bases not matched to a gene. CDR3 coding DNA: TGCGCCAGCAGTCAATGGGTCGCTCGGGACAGGGGTGGCACTGAAGCTTTCTTT. Protein product: CASSQWVARDRGGTEAFF.

The CDR3 bases are TGTGCCATCGGACCCGGGACAAGCTATGGCTACACCTTC. This translates into CAIGPGTSYGYTF. V is TRBV10-3 and J is TRBJ1-2; D is possibly TRBD1 (6 bases). V was cut by 8 bases and J by 4 bases, with 14 bases left in between. Germline V gives CDR1 ENHRY, CDR2 SYGVKD. This CDR3 is 13 amino acids long.

V gene TRBV29-1 combines with J gene TRBJ1-2; tentative D call: TRBD1 (6 bases). From germline, CDR1 is SQVTM and CDR2 ANQGSEA. V lost 4 bases and J lost 7, with 13 bases in between. This CDR3 has 12 amino acids. DNA of the CDR3: TGCAGCGTTGGTAGGGACATCAGTGGCTACACCTTC. Protein: CSVGRDISGYTF.

The J gene is TRBJ1-1, the V gene TRBV27; 9 nucleotides match TRBD1. CDR1 is MNHEY and CDR2 is SMNVEV in the germline V gene (reference sequence). CDR3 size: 14 residues. J lost 4 bases, V lost 6 bases, and 6 bases had no gene match. The CDR3 bases are TGTGCCAGCAGCCCCGGGACAGGGCTCACTGAAGCTTTCTTT. Encoded protein: CASSPGTGLTEAFF.